This T cell receptor (beta chain) was recorded in a study of blood T cell repertoires in COVID-19. CDR1 and CDR2 (germline): SGHDT, YYEEEE. This CDR3 comprises 13 residues. V was pared by 0 bases and J by 7 bases, with 8 bases between. Sequencing was performed with immunoSEQ multiplex PCR; in TCRdb, only in-frame clones are kept and a portion is missing. Among approximately 270,000 clones, approximately 90% were seen once, and the ten largest hold around 2.8%. The sequencing input was PBMCs or T cells enriched from blood (not recorded which). The genes are TRBV5-6 and TRBJ1-5; D gene ambiguous. The sequence came from a man aged 40-50 years who had been exposed to COVID-19. The CDR3 spells CASSLGEGQPQHF. The CDR3 DNA sequence: TGTGCCAGCAGCTTGGGGGAGGGACAGCCCCAGCATTTT.